These 8 T cell receptor beta chains were sequenced from one sample in a study of spatial heterogeneity in lung cancer. As to time point: sample taken at primary tumor resection. Tumor, nontumor lung or frozen PBMC supplied whole RNA that was sequenced unsorted. One entry per CDR3 protein, called by TCRdb with MiXCR from the 5' RACE reads. The table shows around 40,000 distinct CDR3 sequences, with around 5.8% occurring only once. This specimen consisted of PBMCs, obtained at surgery. Receptor source: a male donor with early-stage non-small cell lung cancer.

This clonotype was recorded at least ten times. V usage is TRBV20-1 and J usage is TRBJ1-5; weak D call: TRBD1 (5 bases). Germline CDR1 DFQATT, CDR2 SNEGSKA (reference sequence). CDR3 length: 15 residues. V lost 5 bases and J lost 3, with 17 bases in between. CDR3 loop: CSAPVPGVNNQPQHF. DNA of the CDR3: TGCAGTGCTCCCGTACCGGGGGTTAACAATCAGCCCCAGCATTTT.

This clonotype was recorded at least ten times. This chain links TRBV7-9 with TRBJ2-1; D is unclear. The CDR3 contains 11 residues. Trimming left V 2 bases short and J 7 bases short, with 3 bases between. In germline, CDR1 is SEHNR, CDR2 FQNEAQ (reference sequence). Here the CDR3 reads CASSLRNEQFF. The CDR3 DNA sequence: TGTGCCAGCAGCTTACGGAATGAGCAGTTCTTC.

This clonotype has a count of ten or more. This rearrangement joins TRBV10-3 to TRBJ2-1; D may be TRBD1 or TRBD2 (5 bases each). Germline V gene data show CDR1 as ENHRY and CDR2 as SYGVKD. Trimming took off 11 bases at V and 7 bases at J, with 18 bases between the two ends. This CDR3 is 13 amino acids long. The CDR3 sequence is CASEGQRINEQFF. The CDR3 bases are TGTGCCTCTGAGGGGCAGCGGATTAATGAGCAGTTCTTC.

This clonotype has only a few counts. V is TRBV29-1 and J is TRBJ2-3, with D possibly TRBD1 on 6 matching bases. V was trimmed by 4 bases and J by 5 bases, leaving 13 bases between them. Germline V CDR1 and CDR2: SQVTM, ANQGSEA. CDR3 length: 13 residues. The CDR3 loop is CSVGGGNRDTQYF. The CDR3, as DNA: TGCAGCGTTGGAGGGGGTAATAGAGATACGCAGTATTTT.

This clonotype appeared many times. The chain couples TRBV7-9 to TRBJ2-7; 8 nucleotides align to TRBD1. The CDR3 is 14 amino acids. J was trimmed by 6 bases and V by 5 bases; bases with no gene match: 9. Germline CDR1 reads SEHNR; CDR2 reads FQNEAQ (reference sequence). The CDR3 DNA sequence: TGTGCCAGCAGCCCCGGACAGGGTTGGGGCGAGCAGTACTTC. This codes for CASSPGQGWGEQYF.

This clonotype occurred many times. The genes are TRBV6-2 or TRBV6-3 and TRBJ2-1; 10 nucleotides align to TRBD1. Germline CDR1 reads MNHEY; CDR2 reads SVGEGT. CDR3 size: 15 residues. The ends lost 7 bases at V and 6 bases at J; junction bases unmatched: 9. CDR3 in amino acids: CASTLGWTGGNEQFF. CDR3 nucleotide sequence: TGTGCCAGCACTCTCGGCTGGACAGGGGGCAATGAGCAGTTCTTC.

This clonotype was observed many times. V is TRBV6-2 or TRBV6-3 and J is TRBJ2-6; unclear D gene. Between the trimmed V and J ends, which lost 3 bases and 2 bases, there was a span of 8 bases. CDR3 length: 15 residues. Germline V gives CDR1 MNHEY, CDR2 SVGEGT. CDR3 sequence reads: CASSYGSTGANVLTF. The CDR3 coding sequence is TGTGCCAGCAGTTATGGGTCGACTGGGGCCAACGTCCTGACTTTC.

This clonotype showed up many times. The chain has TRBV27 and TRBJ2-1, with 12 bases that match TRBD2. This CDR3 has 16 residues. After removal of 4 bases from V and 4 bases from J, the junction contained 5 bases not matched to a gene. The germline CDR1 and CDR2 sequences are MNHEY and SMNVEV (reference sequence). CDR3 DNA sequence: TGTGCCAGCAGTTCCCACGGGACTAGCGGGTACAATGAGCAGTTCTTC. Translation: CASSSHGTSGYNEQFF.